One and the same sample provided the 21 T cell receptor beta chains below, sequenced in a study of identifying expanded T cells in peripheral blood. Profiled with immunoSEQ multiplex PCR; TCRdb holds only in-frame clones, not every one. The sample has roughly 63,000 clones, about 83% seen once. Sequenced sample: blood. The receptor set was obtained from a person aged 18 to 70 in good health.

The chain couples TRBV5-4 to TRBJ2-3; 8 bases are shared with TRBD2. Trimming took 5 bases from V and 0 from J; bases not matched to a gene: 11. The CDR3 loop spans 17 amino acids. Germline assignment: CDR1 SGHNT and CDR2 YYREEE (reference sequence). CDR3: CASRPEVGGRSTDTQYF. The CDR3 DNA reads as TGTGCCAGCAGACCTGAGGTTGGCGGGAGGAGCACAGATACGCAGTATTTT.

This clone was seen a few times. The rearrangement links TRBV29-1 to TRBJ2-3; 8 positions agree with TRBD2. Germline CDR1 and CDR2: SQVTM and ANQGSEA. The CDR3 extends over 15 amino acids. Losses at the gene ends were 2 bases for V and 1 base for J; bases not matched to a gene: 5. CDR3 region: CSVERAGVGTDTQYF. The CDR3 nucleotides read TGCAGCGTTGAAAGAGCGGGAGTTGGCACAGATACGCAGTATTTT.

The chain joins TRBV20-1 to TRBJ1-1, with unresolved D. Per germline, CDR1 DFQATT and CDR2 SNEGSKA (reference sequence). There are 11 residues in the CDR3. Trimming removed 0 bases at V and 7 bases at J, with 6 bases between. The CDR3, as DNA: TGCAGTGCTAGAGATCACCGTGAAGCTTTCTTT. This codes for CSARDHREAFF.

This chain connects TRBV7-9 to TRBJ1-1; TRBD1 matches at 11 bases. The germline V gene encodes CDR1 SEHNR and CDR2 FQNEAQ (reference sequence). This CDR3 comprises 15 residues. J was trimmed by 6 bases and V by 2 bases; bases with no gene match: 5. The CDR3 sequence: CASSLTGTGGPEAFF. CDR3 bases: TGTGCCAGCAGCTTAACCGGGACAGGGGGTCCTGAAGCTTTCTTT.

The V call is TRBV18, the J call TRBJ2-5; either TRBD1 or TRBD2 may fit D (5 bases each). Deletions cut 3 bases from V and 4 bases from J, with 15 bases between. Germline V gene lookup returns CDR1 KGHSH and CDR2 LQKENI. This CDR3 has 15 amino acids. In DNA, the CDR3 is TGTGCCAGCTCACCTTCACCTGGGGCGGGAGAGACCCAGTACTTC. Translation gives CASSPSPGAGETQYF.

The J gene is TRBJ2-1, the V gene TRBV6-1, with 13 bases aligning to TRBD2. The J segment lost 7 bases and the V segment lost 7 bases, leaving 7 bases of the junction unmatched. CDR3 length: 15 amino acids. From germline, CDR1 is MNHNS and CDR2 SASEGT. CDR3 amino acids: CASNQLAGGRNEQFF. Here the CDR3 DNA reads TGTGCCAGCAATCAACTAGCGGGGGGGCGTAATGAGCAGTTCTTC.

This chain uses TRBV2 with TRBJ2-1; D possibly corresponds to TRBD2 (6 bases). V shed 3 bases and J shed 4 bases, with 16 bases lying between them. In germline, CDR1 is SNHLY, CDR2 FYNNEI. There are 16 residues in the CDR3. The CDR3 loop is CASSEAGTPGYNEQFF. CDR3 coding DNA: TGTGCCAGCAGTGAGGCGGGGACCCCCGGTTACAATGAGCAGTTCTTC.

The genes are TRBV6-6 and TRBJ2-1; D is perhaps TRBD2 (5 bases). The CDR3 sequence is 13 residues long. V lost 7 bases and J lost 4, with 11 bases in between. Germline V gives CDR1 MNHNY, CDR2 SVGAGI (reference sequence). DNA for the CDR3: TGTGCCAGCAACCCCCGGAGGTACAATGAGCAGTTCTTC. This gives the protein CASNPRRYNEQFF.

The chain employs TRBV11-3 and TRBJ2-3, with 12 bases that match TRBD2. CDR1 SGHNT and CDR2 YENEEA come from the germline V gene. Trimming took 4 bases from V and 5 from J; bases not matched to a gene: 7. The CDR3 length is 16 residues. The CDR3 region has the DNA TGTGCCAGCAGCTCGCCCCGACTAGCGGGAGAAGATACGCAGTATTTT. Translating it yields CASSSPRLAGEDTQYF.

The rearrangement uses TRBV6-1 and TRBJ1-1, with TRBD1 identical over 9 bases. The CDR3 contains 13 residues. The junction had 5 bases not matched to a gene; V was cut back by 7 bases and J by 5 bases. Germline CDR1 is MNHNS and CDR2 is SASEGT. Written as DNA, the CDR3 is TGTGCCAGCACTCTGACAGGGGGGACTGAAGCTTTCTTT. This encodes CASTLTGGTEAFF.

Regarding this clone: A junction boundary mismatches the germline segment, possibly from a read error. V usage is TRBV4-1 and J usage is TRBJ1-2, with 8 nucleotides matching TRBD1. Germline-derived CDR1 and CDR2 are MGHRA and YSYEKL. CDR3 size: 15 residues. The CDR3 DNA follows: TGTGCCAGCAGCTTATCCCCAGGGGGCGAGTATGGCTACACCTTC. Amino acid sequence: CASSLSPGGEYGYTF.

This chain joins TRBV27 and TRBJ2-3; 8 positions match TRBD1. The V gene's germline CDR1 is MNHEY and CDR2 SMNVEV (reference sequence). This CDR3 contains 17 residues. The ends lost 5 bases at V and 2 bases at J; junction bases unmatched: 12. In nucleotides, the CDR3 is TGTGCCAGCAGTCCGCAGATACCGGGACAGGTCACAGATACGCAGTATTTT. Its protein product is CASSPQIPGQVTDTQYF.

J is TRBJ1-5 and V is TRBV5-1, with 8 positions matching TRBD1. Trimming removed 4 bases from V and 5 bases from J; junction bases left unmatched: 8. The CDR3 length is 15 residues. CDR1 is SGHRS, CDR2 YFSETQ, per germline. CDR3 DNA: TGCGCCAGCAGCCCACAGGGGGGAAAGGATCAGCCCCAGCATTTT. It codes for CASSPQGGKDQPQHF.

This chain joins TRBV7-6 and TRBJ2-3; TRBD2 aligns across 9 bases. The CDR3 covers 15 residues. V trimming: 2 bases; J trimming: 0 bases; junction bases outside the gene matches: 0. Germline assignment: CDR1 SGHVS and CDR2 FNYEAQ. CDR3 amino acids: CASSLTSGSTDTQYF. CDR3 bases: TGTGCCAGCAGCTTAACTAGCGGGAGCACAGATACGCAGTATTTT. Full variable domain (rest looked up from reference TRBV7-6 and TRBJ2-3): GAGVSQSPRYKVTKRGQDVALRCDPISGHVSLYWYRQALGQGPEFLTYFNYEAQQDKSGLPNDRFSAERPEGSISTLTIQRTEQRDSAMYRCASSLTSGSTDTQYFGPGTRLTVL.

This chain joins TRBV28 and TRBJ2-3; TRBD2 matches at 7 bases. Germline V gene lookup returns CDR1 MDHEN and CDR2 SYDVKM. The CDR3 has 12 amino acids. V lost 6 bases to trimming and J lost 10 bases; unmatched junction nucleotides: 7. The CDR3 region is CASRETSDAQYF. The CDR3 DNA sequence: TGTGCCAGCAGGGAAACTAGCGATGCGCAGTATTTT. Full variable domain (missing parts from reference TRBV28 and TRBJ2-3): DVKVTQSSRYLVKRTGEKVFLECVQDMDHENMFWYRQDPGLGLRLIYFSYDVKMKEKGDIPEGYSVSREKKERFSLILESASTNQTSMYLCASRETSDAQYFGPGTRLTVL.

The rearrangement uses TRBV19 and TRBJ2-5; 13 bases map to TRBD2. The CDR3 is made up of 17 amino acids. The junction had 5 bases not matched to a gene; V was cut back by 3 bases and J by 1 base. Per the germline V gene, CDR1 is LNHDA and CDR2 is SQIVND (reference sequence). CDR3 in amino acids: CASSMGLAGLLQETQYF. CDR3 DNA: TGTGCCAGTAGTATGGGACTAGCGGGACTCCTCCAAGAGACCCAGTACTTC.

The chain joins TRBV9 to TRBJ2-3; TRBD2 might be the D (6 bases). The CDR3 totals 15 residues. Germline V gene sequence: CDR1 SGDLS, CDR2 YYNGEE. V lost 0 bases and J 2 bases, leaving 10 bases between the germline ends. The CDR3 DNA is TGTGCCAGCAGCGTAGAGACTAGACCCACAGATACGCAGTATTTT. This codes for CASSVETRPTDTQYF.

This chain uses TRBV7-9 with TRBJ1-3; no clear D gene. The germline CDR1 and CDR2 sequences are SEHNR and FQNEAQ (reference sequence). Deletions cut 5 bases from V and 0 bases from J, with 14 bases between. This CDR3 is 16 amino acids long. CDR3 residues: CASSLDSPSSGNTIYF. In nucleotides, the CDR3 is TGTGCCAGCAGCCTTGACTCTCCGAGCTCTGGAAACACCATATATTTT.

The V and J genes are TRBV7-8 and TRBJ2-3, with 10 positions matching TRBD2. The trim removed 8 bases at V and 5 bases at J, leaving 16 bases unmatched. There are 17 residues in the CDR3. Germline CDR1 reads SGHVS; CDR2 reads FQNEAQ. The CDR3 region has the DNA TGTGCCAGCTACCAAAGCCGAGTAGCGGGGGGTAAAGATACGCAGTATTTT. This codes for CASYQSRVAGGKDTQYF. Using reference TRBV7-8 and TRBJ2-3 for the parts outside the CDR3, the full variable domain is GAGVSQSPRYKVAKRGQDVALRCDPISGHVSLFWYQQALGQGPEFLTYFQNEAQLDKSGLPSDRFFAERPEGSVSTLKIQRTQQEDSAVYLCASYQSRVAGGKDTQYFGPGTRLTVL.

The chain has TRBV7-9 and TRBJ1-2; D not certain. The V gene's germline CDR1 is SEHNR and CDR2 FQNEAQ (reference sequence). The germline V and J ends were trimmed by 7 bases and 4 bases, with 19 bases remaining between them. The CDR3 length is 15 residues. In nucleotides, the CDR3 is TGTGCCAGCACAGACCGGGAACCTGGGAGCTATGGCTACACCTTC. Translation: CASTDREPGSYGYTF.

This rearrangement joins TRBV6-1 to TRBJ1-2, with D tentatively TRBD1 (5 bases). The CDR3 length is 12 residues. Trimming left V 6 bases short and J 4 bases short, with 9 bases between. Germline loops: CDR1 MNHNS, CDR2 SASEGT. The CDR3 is CASSPGGYGYTF. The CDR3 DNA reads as TGTGCCAGCAGCCCCGGGGGCTATGGCTACACCTTC.